This T cell receptor (beta chain) stems from a study of CD8+ T cells in alopecia areata. This clone was seen a single time. This CDR3 has 13 residues. Germline CDR1 is SGDLS and CDR2 is YYNGEE. The V end lost 3 bases, the J end lost 4 bases, and 8 bases lay between the germline ends. Sequencing relied on a cDNA template that was reverse transcribed from extracted RNA. Sequencing used immunoSEQ multiplex PCR; TCRdb keeps in-frame clones, though not all of them. Here the sample spans about 120,000 clones, around 48% being singletons. The sequence was collected from a human donor with alopecia areata. The sequenced material came from NKG2D-low CD8+ T cells sorted from blood. V gene TRBV9 combines with J gene TRBJ1-5; D gene uncertain. The CDR3 region has the DNA TGTGCCAGCAGCGACGGACCTAATCAGCCCCAGCATTTT. Amino acids: CASSDGPNQPQHF. Full variable domain (missing parts from reference TRBV9 and TRBJ1-5): DSGVTQTPKHLITATGQRVTLRCSPRSGDLSVYWYQQSLDQGLQFLIQYYNGEERAKGNILERFSAQQFPDLHSELNLSSLELGDSALYFCASSDGPNQPQHFGDGTRLSIL.